One sample yielded the 9 T cell receptor beta chains listed below, sequenced in a study of post-analysis software for immune sequencing data. Study results and caveats: Compared with controls, patients had more of roughly five TRBV segments, including TRBV5-6, TRBV5-1 and TRBV20-1.

Their target antigens are unknown. TCR beta cDNA libraries included unique molecular identifiers. MiXCR was run by TCRdb on the PCR reads, yielding one entry per CDR3 protein. The repertoire holds hundreds of thousands of distinct CDR3 sequences, with approximately 33% as singletons. The sequencing input was blood. Receptors were obtained from a girl aged 10-17 years with multiple sclerosis.

V is TRBV7-9 and J is TRBJ2-2; D is unclear. The CDR3 extends over 14 amino acids. Between the trimmed V and J ends, which lost 2 bases and 7 bases, there was a span of 11 bases. From germline, CDR1 is SEHNR and CDR2 FQNEAQ (reference sequence). The CDR3 spells CASSLSPLRGELFF. The CDR3 coding sequence is TGTGCCAGCAGCTTATCCCCTCTCCGCGGGGAGCTGTTTTTT.

The genes are TRBV21-1 and TRBJ2-3. TRBV21-1 is tagged as a pseudogene. The CDR3 runs 13 residues. The CDR3 loop is CASSHMPHHTQYF. Here the CDR3 DNA reads TGTGCCAGCAGCCACATGCCACATCATACGCAGTATTTT.

In this sample, this clonotype turned up a few times. This chain uses TRBV24-1 with TRBJ2-1; D not resolved. Trimming pared 3 bases from V and 6 bases from J, leaving 14 bases between. In germline, CDR1 is KGHDR, CDR2 SFDVKD. The CDR3 has 15 amino acids. The chain's CDR3 is CATSDPKGSLNEQFF. The CDR3 DNA is TGTGCCACCAGTGATCCGAAGGGCTCCCTCAATGAGCAGTTCTTC.

This clonotype was counted ten times or more. As DNA, the CDR3 is TGTGCCAGCAGTTACGAGACTGGGCTATTGGCCGAGCAGTACTTC. It specifies CASSYETGLLAEQYF. The V call is TRBV6-5, the J call TRBJ2-7; the D is unclear. Germline V lookup: CDR1 MNHEY, CDR2 SVGAGI. This CDR3 has 15 residues. V lost 2 bases and J lost 6, with 17 bases in between.

This clonotype was counted a few times. The V call is TRBV10-3, the J call TRBJ1-1; maybe TRBD1 (5 bases). The CDR3 spans 16 residues. Germline V lookup: CDR1 ENHRY, CDR2 SYGVKD. The V end lost 3 bases, the J end lost 0 bases, and 14 bases lay between the germline ends. The CDR3 sequence is CAISDRQGGMNTEAFF. CDR3 DNA: TGTGCCATCAGTGATCGGCAGGGAGGGATGAACACTGAAGCTTTCTTT.

The gene calls are TRBV4-3 and TRBJ2-4, with 8 bases lining up with TRBD1. The J call is uncertain, as TRBJ2-5 better fits the DNA end. Per the germline V gene, CDR1 is LGHNA and CDR2 is YSLEER. This CDR3 region has 15 residues. As DNA, the CDR3 is TGCGCCAGCAGCACCCAGACAGGGGACCAAGAGACCCAGTACTTC. It is translated as CASSTQTGDQETQYF.

In regard to this clonotype: One end of the junction fails to match germline, which may point to a read error. This sequence joins TRBV29-1 and TRBJ2-7, with 8 bases that match TRBD1. CDR3 length: 13 residues. Germline V gene data show CDR1 as SQVTM and CDR2 as ANQGSEA. CDR3 in DNA: TGCTGCGTTGGAGGACAGGGCCGTAGGGAGCAGTACTTC. Its translation: CCVGGQGRREQYF.

The table lists this clonotype with a few counts. The chain links TRBV20-1 to TRBJ2-1; 7 positions match TRBD2. After removal of 7 bases from V and 0 bases from J, the junction contained 6 bases not matched to a gene. CDR1 and CDR2 (germline): DFQATT, SNEGSKA (reference sequence). This CDR3 comprises 14 residues. The CDR3 loop is CSGTAGDSYNEQFF. The CDR3 region has the DNA TGCAGTGGGACTGCGGGGGACTCCTACAATGAGCAGTTCTTC.

The chain is built from TRBV7-9 and TRBJ1-2, with 8 bases fitting TRBD1. The ends lost 6 bases at V and 8 bases at J; junction bases unmatched: 5. Per germline, CDR1 SEHNR and CDR2 FQNEAQ (reference sequence). The CDR3 extends over 12 amino acids. CDR3 nucleotides: TGTGCCAGCAGTCCACAGGGGGGCGGCTACACCTTC. Its protein is CASSPQGGGYTF.